This T cell receptor (beta chain) was captured by sequencing in a study of blood T cells in healthy people across ages. Overall study findings and caveats: Shifts in expanded clonotypes may have been confounded by donor CMV status, which was unknown.

Peripheral blood from each donor was collected in a volume of 8 to 10 milliliters. A sample-barcoded 5' primer and a J-beta primer mix were used in a second PCR of about 6 to 11 cycles. A template-switch adaptor that had 12 random nucleotides put a tag on each cDNA molecule. MiXCR was run by TCRdb on the 5' RACE reads, yielding one entry per CDR3 protein. The sample lists under 2 million distinct CDR3 sequences, 30% to 35% occurring once. Germline loops: CDR1 SGHTA, CDR2 FQGNSA. The germline V and J ends were trimmed by 4 bases and 7 bases, with 14 bases remaining between them. The CDR3 extends over 14 amino acids. This clonotype was counted a few times. Its matching antigen is unknown.

The chain carries TRBV7-2 and TRBJ2-1, with D unresolved. The specimen sequenced was blood. The clonotype was recovered from a woman younger than 45 in good health. CDR3 sequence reads: CASSYDFTGNEQFF. CDR3 nucleotides: TGTGCCAGCAGCTACGACTTCACTGGGAATGAGCAGTTCTTC.